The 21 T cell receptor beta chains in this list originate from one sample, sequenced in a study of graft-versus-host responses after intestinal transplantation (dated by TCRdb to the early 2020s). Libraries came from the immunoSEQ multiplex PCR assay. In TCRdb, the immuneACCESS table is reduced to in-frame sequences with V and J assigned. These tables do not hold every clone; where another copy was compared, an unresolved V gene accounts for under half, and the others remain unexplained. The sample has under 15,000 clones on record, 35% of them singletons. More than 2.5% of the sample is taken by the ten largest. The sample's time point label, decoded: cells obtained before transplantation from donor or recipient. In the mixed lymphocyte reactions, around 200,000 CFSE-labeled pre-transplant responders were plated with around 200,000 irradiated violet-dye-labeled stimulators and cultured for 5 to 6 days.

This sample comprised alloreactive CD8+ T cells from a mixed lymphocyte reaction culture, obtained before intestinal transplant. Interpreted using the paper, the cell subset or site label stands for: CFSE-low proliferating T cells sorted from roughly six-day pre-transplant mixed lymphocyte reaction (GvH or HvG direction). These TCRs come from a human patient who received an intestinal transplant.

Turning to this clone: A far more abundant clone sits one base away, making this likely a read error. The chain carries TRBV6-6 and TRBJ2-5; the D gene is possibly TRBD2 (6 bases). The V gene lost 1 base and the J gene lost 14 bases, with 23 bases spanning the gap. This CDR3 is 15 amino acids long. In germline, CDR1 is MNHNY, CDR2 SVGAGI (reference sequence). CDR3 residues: CASSYYGTGLYEQYF. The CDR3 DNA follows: TGTGCCAGCAGTTACTACGGGACTGGACTCTACGAGCAATACTTC.

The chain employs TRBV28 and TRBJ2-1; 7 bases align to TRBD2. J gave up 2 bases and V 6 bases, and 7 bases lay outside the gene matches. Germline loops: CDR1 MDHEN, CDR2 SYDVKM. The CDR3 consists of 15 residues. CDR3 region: CASSPLADPYNEQFF. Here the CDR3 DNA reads TGTGCCAGCAGCCCGCTAGCGGACCCCTACAATGAGCAGTTCTTC.

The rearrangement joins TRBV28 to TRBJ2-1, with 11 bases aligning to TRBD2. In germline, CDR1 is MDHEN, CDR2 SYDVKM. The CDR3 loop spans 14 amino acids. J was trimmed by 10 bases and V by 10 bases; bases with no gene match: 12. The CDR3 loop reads CATGPLAGGDEQFF. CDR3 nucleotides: TGTGCCACCGGGCCCCTAGCGGGAGGTGACGAGCAGTTCTTC.

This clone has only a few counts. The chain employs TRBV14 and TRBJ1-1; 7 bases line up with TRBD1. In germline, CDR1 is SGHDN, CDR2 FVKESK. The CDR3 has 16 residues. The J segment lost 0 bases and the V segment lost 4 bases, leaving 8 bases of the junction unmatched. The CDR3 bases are TGTGCCAGCAGCCCCACGCCGACAGGGATGAACACTGAAGCTTTCTTT. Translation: CASSPTPTGMNTEAFF.

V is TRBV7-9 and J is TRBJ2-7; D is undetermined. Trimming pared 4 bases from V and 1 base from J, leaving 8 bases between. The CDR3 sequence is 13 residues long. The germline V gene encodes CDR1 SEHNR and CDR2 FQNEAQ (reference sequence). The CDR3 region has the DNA TGTGCCAGCAGCTCGGGTCCTTCCTACGAGCAGTACTTC. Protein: CASSSGPSYEQYF. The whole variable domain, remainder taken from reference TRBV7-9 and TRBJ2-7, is DTGVSQNPRHKITKRGQNVTFRCDPISEHNRLYWYRQTLGQGPEFLTYFQNEAQLEKSRLLSDRFSAERPKGSFSTLEIQRTEQGDSAMYLCASSSGPSYEQYFGPGTRLTVT.

The CDR3 DNA follows: TGTGCCAGCAGCTTTTTAGCGGGAGCGAGGAATGAGCAGTTCTTC. This sequence encodes CASSFLAGARNEQFF. This chain links TRBV7-3 with TRBJ2-1; 9 bases are a match to TRBD2. Germline V gene data show CDR1 as SGHTA and CDR2 as FQGTGA. This CDR3 is 15 amino acids long. V gave up 3 bases and J gave up 7 bases; unmatched junction bases: 7.

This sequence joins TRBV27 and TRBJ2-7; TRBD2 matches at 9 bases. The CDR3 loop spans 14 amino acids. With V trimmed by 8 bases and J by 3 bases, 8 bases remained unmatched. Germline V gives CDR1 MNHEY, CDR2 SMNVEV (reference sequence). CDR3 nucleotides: TGTGCCAGCGGGTTAGCGGGAGAGGGCTACGAGCAGTACTTC. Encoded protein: CASGLAGEGYEQYF.

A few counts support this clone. CDR3 in DNA: TGTGCCAGCAGTTACTCGTGGGACAGGGGTTACGAGCAGTACTTC. Amino acids: CASSYSWDRGYEQYF. The chain combines TRBV6-5 with TRBJ2-7, with TRBD1 identical over 10 bases. CDR1 is MNHEY and CDR2 is SVGAGI in the germline V gene. This CDR3 is built from 15 residues. Losses at the gene ends were 0 bases for V and 4 bases for J; bases not matched to a gene: 3.

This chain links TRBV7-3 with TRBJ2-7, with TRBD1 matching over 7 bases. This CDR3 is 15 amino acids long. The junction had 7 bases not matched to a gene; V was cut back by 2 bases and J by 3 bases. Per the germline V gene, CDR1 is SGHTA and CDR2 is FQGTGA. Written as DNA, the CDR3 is TGTGCCAGCAGCTTAGCGATGGGACAGTACTACGAGCAGTACTTC. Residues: CASSLAMGQYYEQYF.

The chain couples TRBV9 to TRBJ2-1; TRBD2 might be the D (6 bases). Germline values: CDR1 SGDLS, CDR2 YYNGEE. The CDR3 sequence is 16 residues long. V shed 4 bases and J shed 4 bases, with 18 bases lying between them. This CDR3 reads CASSPGDWDSYNEQFF. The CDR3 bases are TGTGCCAGCAGCCCCGGGGACTGGGATTCTTACAATGAGCAGTTCTTC.

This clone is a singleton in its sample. The CDR3 bases are TGTGCCAGTAGGTGGCGGGAGTCCTACAATGAGCAGTTCTTC. Translating gives CASRWRESYNEQFF. The V call is TRBV19, the J call TRBJ2-1; 7 bases align to TRBD2. V shed 6 bases and J 1 base; nucleotides not matched to a gene: 3. The CDR3 loop spans 14 amino acids. Germline CDR1 and CDR2: LNHDA and SQIVND (reference sequence).

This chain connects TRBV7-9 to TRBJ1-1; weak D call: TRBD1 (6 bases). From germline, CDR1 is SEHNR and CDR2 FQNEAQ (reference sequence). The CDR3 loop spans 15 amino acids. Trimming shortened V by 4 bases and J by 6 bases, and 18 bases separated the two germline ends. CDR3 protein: CASSSPAGEAAEAFF. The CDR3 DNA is TGTGCCAGCAGCTCCCCGGCAGGGGAAGCGGCTGAAGCTTTCTTT. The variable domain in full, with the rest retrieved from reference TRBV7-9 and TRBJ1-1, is DTGVSQNPRHKITKRGQNVTFRCDPISEHNRLYWYRQTLGQGPEFLTYFQNEAQLEKSRLLSDRFSAERPKGSFSTLEIQRTEQGDSAMYLCASSSPAGEAAEAFFGQGTRLTVV.

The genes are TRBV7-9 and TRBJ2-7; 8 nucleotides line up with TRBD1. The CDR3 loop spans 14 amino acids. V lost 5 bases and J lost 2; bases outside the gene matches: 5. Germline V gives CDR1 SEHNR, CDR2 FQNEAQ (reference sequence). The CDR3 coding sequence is TGTGCCAGCAGCCCCACAGGGGGTACCTACGAGCAGTACTTC. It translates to CASSPTGGTYEQYF.

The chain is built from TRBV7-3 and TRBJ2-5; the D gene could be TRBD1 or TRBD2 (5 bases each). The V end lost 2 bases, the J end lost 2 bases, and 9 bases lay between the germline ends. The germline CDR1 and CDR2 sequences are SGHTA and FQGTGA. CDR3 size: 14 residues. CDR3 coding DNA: TGTGCCAGCAGCTTACTAGGGACGCAAGAGACCCAGTACTTC. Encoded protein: CASSLLGTQETQYF.

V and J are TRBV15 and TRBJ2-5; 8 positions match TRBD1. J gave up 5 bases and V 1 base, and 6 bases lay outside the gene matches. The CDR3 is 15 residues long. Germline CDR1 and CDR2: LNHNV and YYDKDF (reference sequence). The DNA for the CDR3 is TGTGCCACCAGCAGAGTGGCAGGGGGCTGGGAGACCCAGTACTTC. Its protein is CATSRVAGGWETQYF. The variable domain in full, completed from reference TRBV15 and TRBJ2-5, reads DAMVIQNPRYQVTQFGKPVTLSCSQTLNHNVMYWYQQKSSQAPKLLFHYYDKDFNNEADTPDNFQSRRPNTSFCFLDIRSPGLGDTAMYLCATSRVAGGWETQYFGPGTRLLVL.

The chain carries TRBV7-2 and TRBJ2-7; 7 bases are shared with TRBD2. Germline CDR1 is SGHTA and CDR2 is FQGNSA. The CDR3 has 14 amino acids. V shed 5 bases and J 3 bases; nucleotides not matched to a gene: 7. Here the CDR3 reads CASSPSSGYYEQYF. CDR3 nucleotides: TGTGCCAGCAGCCCCTCTAGCGGATACTACGAGCAGTACTTC.

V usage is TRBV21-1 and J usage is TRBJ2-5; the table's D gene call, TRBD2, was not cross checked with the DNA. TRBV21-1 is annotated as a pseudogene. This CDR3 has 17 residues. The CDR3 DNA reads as TGTGCCAGCAGCAACTCTTGGTCGCGGGAGGGCCTGGAGACCCAGTACTTC. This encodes CASSNSWSREGLETQYF.

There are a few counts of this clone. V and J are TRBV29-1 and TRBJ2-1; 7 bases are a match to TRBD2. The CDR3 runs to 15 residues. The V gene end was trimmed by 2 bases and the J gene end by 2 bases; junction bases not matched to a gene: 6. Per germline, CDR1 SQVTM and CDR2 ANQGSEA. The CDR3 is CSVELGGGTYNEQFF. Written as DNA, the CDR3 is TGCAGCGTTGAACTCGGGGGAGGGACCTACAATGAGCAGTTCTTC.

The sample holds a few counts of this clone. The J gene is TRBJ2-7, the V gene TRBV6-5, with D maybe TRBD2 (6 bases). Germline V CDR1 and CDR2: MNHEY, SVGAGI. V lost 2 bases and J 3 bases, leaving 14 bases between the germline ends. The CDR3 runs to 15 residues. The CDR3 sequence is CASSYEGGANYEQYF. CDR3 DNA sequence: TGTGCCAGCAGTTACGAAGGAGGGGCCAACTACGAGCAGTACTTC.

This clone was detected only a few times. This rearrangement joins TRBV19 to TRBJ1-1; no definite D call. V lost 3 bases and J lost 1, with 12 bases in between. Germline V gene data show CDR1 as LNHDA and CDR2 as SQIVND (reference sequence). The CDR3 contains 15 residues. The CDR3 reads CASSICSPWNTEAFF. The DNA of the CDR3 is TGTGCCAGTAGTATTTGTAGTCCGTGGAACACTGAAGCTTTCTTT.

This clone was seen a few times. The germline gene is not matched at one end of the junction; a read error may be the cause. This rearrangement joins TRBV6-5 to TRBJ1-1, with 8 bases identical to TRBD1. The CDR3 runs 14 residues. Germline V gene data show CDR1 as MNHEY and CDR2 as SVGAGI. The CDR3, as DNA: TGTGCCATCAGTGACTTGGACAGGGACACTGAAGCTTTCTTT. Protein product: CAISDLDRDTEAFF.